Listed here are 5 T cell receptor beta chains from one sample, sequenced in a study of blood T cell repertoires in COVID-19. Sequencing was performed with immunoSEQ multiplex PCR; in TCRdb, only in-frame clones are kept and a portion is missing. This sample carries fewer than 90,000 clones, roughly 80% of them seen once, and the ten largest clones take 6.3%. Sequenced input: peripheral blood. These receptor sequences come from a man aged 65-85 years with COVID-19, enrolled during active disease.

This chain connects TRBV13 to TRBJ2-1; TRBD2 matches 11 bases. CDR1 is PRHDT, CDR2 FYEKMQ, per germline (reference sequence). The V and J ends lost 5 bases and 4 bases, in that order; junction bases with no gene match: 7. The CDR3 loop spans 16 amino acids. The CDR3 DNA is TGTGCCAGCAGCCTTCAGACTAGCGGGGTTTACAATGAGCAGTTCTTC. Translation gives CASSLQTSGVYNEQFF.

The chain employs TRBV15 and TRBJ2-1, with TRBD2 matching 7 bases. The germline V gene encodes CDR1 LNHNV and CDR2 YYDKDF (reference sequence). This CDR3 is 14 amino acids long. The V segment lost 1 base and the J segment 7 bases; nucleotides outside the gene matches: 4. The CDR3 nucleotides read TGTGCCACCAGCAGAGGAGGCGGGGGAAATGAGCAGTTCTTC. Translation gives CATSRGGGGNEQFF.

The chain employs TRBV6-5 and TRBJ1-4; D uncertain. Per the germline V gene, CDR1 is MNHEY and CDR2 is SVGAGI. This CDR3 contains 15 residues. Trimming removed 0 bases at V and 5 bases at J, with 10 bases between. The CDR3 region is CASSYSSPPNEKLFF. DNA of the CDR3: TGTGCCAGCAGTTACTCGAGTCCCCCCAATGAAAAACTGTTTTTT.

The CDR3 protein is CASSPPTSGTYNEQFF. CDR3 nucleotides: TGTGCCAGCAGCCCTCCGACTAGCGGGACCTACAATGAGCAGTTCTTC. The chain combines TRBV3-1 (or the pseudogene TRBV3-2) with TRBJ2-1, with TRBD2 matching 11 bases. In germline, CDR1 is LGHDT, CDR2 YNNKEL (reference sequence). The CDR3 has 16 amino acids. V lost 4 bases to trimming and J lost 2 bases; unmatched junction nucleotides: 4.

The chain uses TRBV6-5 and TRBJ1-6, with a weak D call TRBD1 (6 bases). The CDR3 length is 14 residues. Germline-derived CDR1 and CDR2 are MNHEY and SVGAGI. V was trimmed by 7 bases and J by 6 bases, leaving 13 bases between them. CDR3 DNA sequence: TGTGCCAGCAACGCCAGGGGAAGTAATTCACCCCTCCACTTT. Translation: CASNARGSNSPLHF.